The present TCR beta chain was sequenced within a study of vaccination effects on CD4 cells after COVID-19. Study-wide points: The study, lacking early post-infection timepoints, had few convalescent patients. The study found marked clonal contraction of infection- and vaccine-induced clones late after vaccination.

For this clone: Its antigen remains unknown.

Data came from immunoSEQ multiplex PCR; TCRdb stores just in-frame clones and leaves some out. The table records 35,000 to 50,000 clones, 77% of them present only once. Per germline, CDR1 MNHEY and CDR2 SVGEGT. The J segment lost 2 bases and the V segment lost 4 bases, leaving 6 bases of the junction unmatched. The CDR3 runs 17 residues. Antigen-specific CD4+ T cells were expanded (with viral peptide pools) by the ViraFEST assay ahead of sequencing. At the end of 10 days of culture, CD4+ T cells were isolated. People in the vaccine group had not been infected with SARS-CoV-2 before, and their nucleocapsid antibodies were negative.

The sample in question was CD4+ T cells from PBMCs cultured with HCoV-NL63 spike peptides, obtained before COVID-19 vaccination. The sequence was obtained from a human donor who received a COVID-19 vaccine. The chain links TRBV6-2 or TRBV6-3 to TRBJ2-1, with TRBD2 identical over 12 bases. CDR3 loop: CASSSWTSGAAYNEQFF. The CDR3 DNA reads TGTGCCAGCAGTTCATGGACTAGCGGGGCGGCCTACAATGAGCAGTTCTTC.